This passage covers 2 T cell receptor beta chains from one sample sequenced in a study of blood T cell repertoires in COVID-19. Profiling relied on immunoSEQ multiplex PCR, and the TCRdb table lists in-frame clones only, not all of them. The sample has around 360,000 clones; more than 75% are singletons. Sequenced input: PBMCs or T cells enriched from blood (not recorded which). These receptors were obtained from a man in his forties or fifties in a cohort exposed to, infected with or recovered from COVID-19 (not recorded which).

The V gene is TRBV9, the J gene TRBJ2-1; 14 positions match TRBD2. The CDR3 covers 15 residues. Trimming at V came to 2 bases and at J to 9 bases, leaving 4 bases not matched to a gene. Germline V CDR1 and CDR2: SGDLS, YYNGEE. The CDR3 coding sequence is TGTGCCAGCAGCGTGATGACTAGCGGGAGGGTTGAGCAGTTCTTC. This translates into CASSVMTSGRVEQFF.

Note on this clone: Additional DNA sequences in this sample encode the identical CDR3. Here the CDR3 DNA reads TGTGCCAGCAGCGTAGCTAGCGGGAGAGCAGATACGCAGTATTTT. Protein sequence: CASSVASGRADTQYF. The chain combines TRBV9 with TRBJ2-3, with TRBD2 identical over 10 bases. The length of the CDR3 is 15 residues. The J segment lost 4 bases and the V segment lost 0 bases, leaving 2 bases of the junction unmatched. Germline loops: CDR1 SGDLS, CDR2 YYNGEE.